Following are 9 T cell receptor beta chains from one sample sequenced in a study of cytomegalovirus exposure and HLA in healthy donors. The PCR ran on 60 Vbeta and 13 Jbeta primers. The table came from immunoSEQ multiplex PCR; TCRdb's copy has only in-frame clones and leaves some out. The repertoire consists of about 160,000 clones, with roughly 88% occurring once and the leading ten covering approximately 1.5%. The sample taken for sequencing was PBMCs. These receptors were collected from a woman between 18 and 29 years old in good health and CMV-seronegative.

The rearrangement links TRBV9 to TRBJ2-7; the D gene is possibly TRBD2 (6 bases). Germline V gene sequence: CDR1 SGDLS, CDR2 YYNGEE. Trimming cost V 5 bases and J 4 bases, with 19 bases left between them. The CDR3 extends over 15 amino acids. The CDR3 reads CASSRAGGAGYEQYF. CDR3 DNA sequence: TGTGCCAGCAGTCGGGCAGGAGGTGCGGGATACGAGCAGTACTTC.

The V and J genes are TRBV4-2 and TRBJ2-7; possible D gene TRBD2, 6 bases. This CDR3 has 17 amino acids. The ends were cut back, 3 bases at V and 5 bases at J, with 23 bases in the middle. The germline CDR1 and CDR2 sequences are LGHNA and YNFKEQ. Here the CDR3 reads CASSQAVDMTRGDEQYF. The CDR3 DNA is TGTGCCAGCAGCCAGGCCGTTGATATGACTAGGGGCGACGAGCAGTACTTC.

This clone was counted between two and nine times. The CDR3 region is CASSAGASYEQYF. CDR3 in DNA: TGTGCCAGCAGCGCAGGGGCCTCCTACGAGCAGTACTTC. The V gene is TRBV11-3, the J gene TRBJ2-7, with a tentative D call TRBD1 (6 bases). V lost 5 bases to trimming and J lost 0 bases, with 8 bases between them. CDR1 SGHNT and CDR2 YENEEA come from the germline V gene. This CDR3 has 13 amino acids. Full variable domain (outside the CDR3, taken from reference TRBV11-3 and TRBJ2-7): EAGVVQSPRYKIIEKKQPVAFWCNPISGHNTLYWYLQNLGQGPELLIRYENEEAVDDSQLPKDRFSAERLKGVDSTLKIQPAELGDSAVYLCASSAGASYEQYFGPGTRLTVT.

The V and J genes are TRBV7-8 and TRBJ1-2; 12 bases agree with TRBD1. The CDR3 loop spans 17 amino acids. From germline, CDR1 is SGHVS and CDR2 FQNEAQ. The V segment lost 5 bases and the J segment 2 bases; nucleotides outside the gene matches: 9. CDR3 sequence reads: CASSTGTGGGPNYGYTF. In DNA, the CDR3 is TGTGCCAGCAGCACGGGGACAGGGGGCGGCCCGAACTATGGCTACACCTTC.

The rearrangement uses TRBV11-2 and TRBJ2-1; TRBD1 matches at 10 bases. The junction had 6 bases not matched to a gene; V was cut back by 1 base and J by 6 bases. Per germline, CDR1 SGHAT and CDR2 FQNNGV. This CDR3 has 16 amino acids. The CDR3 region has the DNA TGTGCCAGCAGCTTAGTGGGGACAGGGGCCAGCAATGAGCAGTTCTTC. Translated: CASSLVGTGASNEQFF.

Points on this clone: Other nucleotide sequences from this sample produce the same CDR3. DNA of the CDR3: TGTGCCAGTAGTATAGATGGCAGCTCTGGAAACACCATATATTTT. It encodes CASSIDGSSGNTIYF. The chain uses TRBV19 and TRBJ1-3; no reliable D call. Germline CDR1 is LNHDA and CDR2 is SQIVND (reference sequence). V lost 0 bases to trimming and J lost 0 bases, with 6 bases between them. This CDR3 comprises 15 residues.

This chain joins TRBV7-3 and TRBJ2-7; possible D gene TRBD1, 5 bases. CDR3 size: 15 residues. With 4 bases removed from V and 1 base from J, the gap between germline ends came to 14 bases. CDR1 SGHTA and CDR2 FQGTGA come from the germline V gene. The CDR3 is CASSWAGDSSYEQYF. CDR3 nucleotides: TGTGCCAGCAGCTGGGCCGGTGACAGTTCCTACGAGCAGTACTTC.

V gene TRBV27 combines with J gene TRBJ2-7, with TRBD2 matching 10 bases. With 4 bases clipped from V and 3 bases from J, the junction kept 9 bases outside the gene matches. This CDR3 is 16 amino acids long. Germline CDR1 MNHEY, CDR2 SMNVEV (reference sequence). The CDR3 nucleotides are TGTGCCAGCAGTTGGGGGGAGCGGGGGGGCCGCTACGAGCAGTACTTC. Translated: CASSWGERGGRYEQYF.

The genes are TRBV5-1 and TRBJ1-4; no reliable D call. V dropped 2 bases and J dropped 0 bases, with 5 bases sitting between them. The germline V gene encodes CDR1 SGHRS and CDR2 YFSETQ. The CDR3 is 14 residues long. The CDR3 DNA reads as TGCGCCAGCAGCTTCGGAGCAACTAATGAAAAACTGTTTTTT. Residues: CASSFGATNEKLFF.